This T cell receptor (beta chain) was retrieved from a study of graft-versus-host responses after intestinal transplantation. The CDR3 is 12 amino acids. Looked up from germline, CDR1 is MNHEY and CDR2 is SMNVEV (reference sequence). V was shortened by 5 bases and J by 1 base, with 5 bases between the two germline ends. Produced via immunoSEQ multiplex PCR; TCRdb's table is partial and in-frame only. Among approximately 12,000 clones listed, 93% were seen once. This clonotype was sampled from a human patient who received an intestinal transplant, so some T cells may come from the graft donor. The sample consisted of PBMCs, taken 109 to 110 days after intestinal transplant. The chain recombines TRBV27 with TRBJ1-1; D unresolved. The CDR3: CASSDPNTEAFF. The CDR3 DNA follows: TGTGCCAGCAGTGACCCGAACACTGAAGCTTTCTTT.